These 18 T cell receptor beta chains originate from one sample sequenced in a study of T cell responses to AZD1222 COVID-19 vaccine. Profiling relied on immunoSEQ multiplex PCR, and the TCRdb table lists in-frame clones only, not all of them. The sample records 150,000 to 200,000 clones, around nine tenths being singletons. This specimen was peripheral blood, taken on day 0 of AZD1222 vaccination. The receptors were gathered from an adult in good health.

The chain has TRBV9 and TRBJ2-2; 13 nucleotides agree with TRBD2. The CDR3 runs to 17 residues. V was pared by 3 bases and J by 4 bases, with 6 bases of the junction left unmatched. The germline V gene has CDR1 SGDLS and CDR2 YYNGEE. For the CDR3, the DNA is TGTGCCAGCAGCGCAGGACTAGCGGGGGATTTCACCGGGGAGCTGTTTTTT. Its translation: CASSAGLAGDFTGELFF.

This clone was detected only a few times. The rearrangement uses TRBV7-8 and TRBJ2-7; 8 bases map to TRBD2. V lost 0 bases to trimming and J lost 0 bases; unmatched junction nucleotides: 4. Germline CDR1 SGHVS, CDR2 FQNEAQ. This CDR3 is built from 16 residues. CDR3 nucleotides: TGTGCCAGCAGCTTAGCGTCGGGGGGGAGCTCCTACGAGCAGTACGTC. This codes for CASSLASGGSSYEQYV.

The CDR3 DNA sequence: TGTGCCAGTAGAGACAGGGTGGTCTCTGAAGCTTTCTTT. Its protein product is CASRDRVVSEAFF. V gene TRBV19 combines with J gene TRBJ1-1; TRBD1 matches 7 bases. Germline V gene data show CDR1 as LNHDA and CDR2 as SQIVND (reference sequence). The trim removed 6 bases at V and 6 bases at J, leaving 7 bases unmatched. The CDR3 has 13 residues.

The DNA for the CDR3 is TGTGCCAGCAGCCCCGGTGAGAACTATGGCTACACCTTC. Translating gives CASSPGENYGYTF. The chain joins TRBV6-5 to TRBJ1-2, with D unclear. V lost 6 bases, J lost 2 bases, and 10 bases lay in between. CDR3 length: 13 amino acids. CDR1 and CDR2 from the germline V gene are MNHEY and SVGAGI.

The chain joins TRBV2 to TRBJ2-3, with D tentatively TRBD1 (6 bases). CDR3 length: 15 amino acids. V was shortened by 5 bases and J by 1 base, with 13 bases between the two germline ends. Germline V gene sequence: CDR1 SNHLY, CDR2 FYNNEI. CDR3 sequence reads: CASSPRGAGTDTQYF. The CDR3 DNA reads TGTGCCAGCAGTCCCAGGGGCGCAGGCACAGATACGCAGTATTTT.

The V and J genes are TRBV30 and TRBJ1-5; D may be TRBD1 (5 bases). V was clipped by 2 bases and J by 10 bases, with 18 bases between them. The V gene's germline CDR1 is GTSNPN and CDR2 SVGIG (reference sequence). The CDR3 contains 14 residues. The CDR3 DNA sequence: TGTGCCTGGAGTTCGGACACGACAATCAGCCCCCAGCATTTT. Translating gives CAWSSDTTISPQHF.

This clone was found once. V gene TRBV7-3 combines with J gene TRBJ2-1; either TRBD1 or TRBD2 may supply D (5 bases each). This CDR3 has 14 residues. Between the trimmed V and J ends, which lost 5 bases and 7 bases, there was a span of 15 bases. Germline CDR1 and CDR2: SGHTA and FQGTGA. The CDR3 region has the DNA TGTGCCAGCAGCCCCTACTTGGGGGTGAATGAGCAGTTCTTC. Translation: CASSPYLGVNEQFF.

V is TRBV7-9 and J is TRBJ1-3, with a weak D call TRBD1 (6 bases). V was cut by 5 bases and J by 0 bases, with 17 bases left in between. Germline values: CDR1 SEHNR, CDR2 FQNEAQ (reference sequence). There are 17 residues in the CDR3. CDR3 in amino acids: CASSGEGRGFSGNTIYF. CDR3 nucleotides: TGTGCCAGCAGCGGAGAAGGCAGGGGCTTCTCTGGAAACACCATATATTTT.

V is TRBV4-3 and J is TRBJ2-2; D perhaps matches TRBD1 (6 bases). V was cut by 0 bases and J by 4 bases, with 9 bases left in between. Germline V lookup: CDR1 LGHNA, CDR2 YSLEER. This CDR3 has 15 residues. The CDR3 sequence: CASSQESRGTGELFF. The CDR3 DNA follows: TGCGCCAGCAGCCAAGAAAGCAGGGGCACCGGGGAGCTGTTTTTT.

The chain joins TRBV30 to TRBJ1-1; a weak D match, TRBD1 (5 bases). This CDR3 has 13 amino acids. V lost 4 bases to trimming and J lost 3 bases, with 12 bases between them. The germline gives CDR1 GTSNPN, CDR2 SVGIG (reference sequence). The CDR3 nucleotides are TGTGCCTGGATTAGGGGACGCTACACTGAAGCTTTCTTT. Its translation: CAWIRGRYTEAFF.

This chain links TRBV5-8 with TRBJ2-7; no clear D. Trimming cost V 4 bases and J 7 bases, with 9 bases left between them. The CDR3 has 11 amino acids. Germline V gene lookup returns CDR1 SGHTS and CDR2 YDEGEE. CDR3 bases: TGTGCCAGCAGCCTCGAGTGGGAGCAGTACTTC. Residues: CASSLEWEQYF.

The chain carries TRBV10-2 and TRBJ1-3; TRBD1 matches 7 bases. CDR3 size: 17 residues. J gave up 2 bases and V 3 bases, and 10 bases lay outside the gene matches. CDR1 and CDR2 (germline): WSHSY, SAAADI. CDR3 sequence: CASSENRGAGPGNTIYF. CDR3 sequence (DNA): TGCGCCAGCAGTGAAAACAGGGGCGCCGGGCCTGGAAACACCATATATTTT.

In its sample, this clone was seen once. The V gene is TRBV14, the J gene TRBJ1-1; 7 bases agree with TRBD1. V shed 4 bases and J 5 bases; nucleotides not matched to a gene: 4. Germline V CDR1 and CDR2: SGHDN, FVKESK. The CDR3 sequence is 13 residues long. Here the CDR3 DNA reads TGTGCCAGCAGCCGCGACAGGGTGACTGAAGCTTTCTTT. It yields the protein CASSRDRVTEAFF. The full variable domain, its missing parts supplied by reference TRBV14 and TRBJ1-1, is EAGVTQFPSHSVIEKGQTVTLRCDPISGHDNLYWYRRVMGKEIKFLLHFVKESKQDESGMPNNRFLAERTGGTYSTLKVQPAELEDSGVYFCASSRDRVTEAFFGQGTRLTVV.

The chain joins TRBV5-5 to TRBJ1-5; 7 nucleotides agree with TRBD1. The CDR3 extends over 16 amino acids. Unmatched junction bases numbered 8, after V lost 2 bases and J lost 3 bases. CDR1 and CDR2 (germline): SGHKS, YYEKEE (reference sequence). CDR3 sequence: CASSFSTTGYNQPQHF. The CDR3 region has the DNA TGTGCCAGCAGCTTCTCTACGACAGGGTACAATCAGCCCCAGCATTTT.

This chain connects TRBV27 to TRBJ2-5; a weak D match, TRBD1 (6 bases). Germline V CDR1 and CDR2: MNHEY, SMNVEV (reference sequence). The CDR3 has 15 residues. The ends were cut back, 6 bases at V and 5 bases at J, with 19 bases in the middle. The DNA for the CDR3 is TGTGCCAGCAGCGGCCTCTTTGGGGGCGAGGAGACCCAGTACTTC. This gives the protein CASSGLFGGEETQYF.

The chain employs TRBV4-1 and TRBJ1-1, with a possible D match to TRBD1 (5 bases). The CDR3 totals 13 residues. CDR1 is MGHRA, CDR2 YSYEKL, per germline. Trimming removed 4 bases from V and 1 base from J, with 7 bases in between. The CDR3 nucleotides read TGCGCCAGCAGCCCGGGGGGGAACACTGAAGCTTTCTTT. Translating gives CASSPGGNTEAFF.

J is TRBJ1-6 and V is TRBV4-2, with unresolved D. The germline gives CDR1 LGHNA, CDR2 YNFKEQ. The CDR3 loop spans 12 amino acids. Between the trimmed V and J ends, which lost 5 bases and 10 bases, there was a span of 9 bases. The DNA of the CDR3 is TGTGCCAGCAGCTCAGTGGGCTCACCCCTCCACTTT. It translates to CASSSVGSPLHF.

This chain links TRBV6-5 with TRBJ2-7, with TRBD1 matching over 9 bases. This CDR3 has 14 residues. Losses at the gene ends were 6 bases for V and 4 bases for J; bases not matched to a gene: 7. CDR1 and CDR2 (germline): MNHEY, SVGAGI. The CDR3 nucleotides read TGTGCCAGCAGGGGACAGGGACGAGGTTACGAGCAGTACGTC. Protein: CASRGQGRGYEQYV.